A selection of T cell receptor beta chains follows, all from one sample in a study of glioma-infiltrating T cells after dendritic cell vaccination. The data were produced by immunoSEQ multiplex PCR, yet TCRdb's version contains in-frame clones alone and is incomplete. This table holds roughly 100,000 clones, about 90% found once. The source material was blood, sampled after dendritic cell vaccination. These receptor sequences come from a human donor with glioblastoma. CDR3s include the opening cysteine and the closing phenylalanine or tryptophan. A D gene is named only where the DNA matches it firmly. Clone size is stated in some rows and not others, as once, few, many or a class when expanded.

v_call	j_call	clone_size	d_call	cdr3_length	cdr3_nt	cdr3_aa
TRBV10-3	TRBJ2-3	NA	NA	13	TGTGCCTCGGCAGGGGACGGCGCAGATACGCAGTATTTT	CASAGDGADTQYF
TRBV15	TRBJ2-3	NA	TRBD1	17	TGTGCCACCAGCAGAGGGAGGACAGGGGAAGGCACAGATACGCAGTATTTT	CATSRGRTGEGTDTQYF
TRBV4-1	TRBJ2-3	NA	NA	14	TGCGCCAGCAGCCAAGTACAGTTCACAGATACGCAGTATTTT	CASSQVQFTDTQYF
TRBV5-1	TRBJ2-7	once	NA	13	TGCGCCAGCAGCTTGGCTCCCGGGTACGAGCAGTACTTC	CASSLAPGYEQYF
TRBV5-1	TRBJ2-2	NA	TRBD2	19	TGCGCCAGCAGCTCCCAAGGACTAGCGGGAGCACAGAGCACCGGGGAGCTGTTTTTT	CASSSQGLAGAQSTGELFF
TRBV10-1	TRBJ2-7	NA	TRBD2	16	TGCGCCAGCAGCGCAGGGACTAGCGGGTTTTCCTACGAGCAGTACTTC	CASSAGTSGFSYEQYF
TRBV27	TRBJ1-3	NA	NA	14	TGTGCCAGCAGTCCCGGGACTGGAGGAAACACCATATATTTT	CASSPGTGGNTIYF
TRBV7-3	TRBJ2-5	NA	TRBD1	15	TGTGCCAGCAGCCCGGGACAGGTGATCCAAGAGACCCAGTACTTC	CASSPGQVIQETQYF
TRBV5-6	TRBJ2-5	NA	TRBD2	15	TGTGCCAGCAGCTTCGGAATAGCGGGGGGGCAGACCCAGTACTTC	CASSFGIAGGQTQYF
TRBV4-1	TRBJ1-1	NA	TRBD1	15	TGCGTTCATCTAGGGACAGGGGGCGAAAACACTGAAGCTTTCTTT	CVHLGTGGENTEAFF
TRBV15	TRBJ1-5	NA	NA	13	TGTGCCACCAGCAAGCGATTCAGCCAGCCCCAGCATTTT	CATSKRFSQPQHF
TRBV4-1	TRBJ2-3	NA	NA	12	TGCGCCAGCAGCCCCCCCCTAGATACGCAGTATTTT	CASSPPLDTQYF
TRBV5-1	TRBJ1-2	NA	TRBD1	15	TGCGCCAGCAGCTTGGATGGGCAGGGGGCCTATGGCTACACCTTC	CASSLDGQGAYGYTF
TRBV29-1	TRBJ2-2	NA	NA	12	TGCAGCGCCGGACAGTACACCGGGGAGCTGTTTTTT	CSAGQYTGELFF
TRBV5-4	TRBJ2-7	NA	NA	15	TGTGCCAGCAGCTTCTATACGACAAAGGCCTACGAGCAGTACTTC	CASSFYTTKAYEQYF
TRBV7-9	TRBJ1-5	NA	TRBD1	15	TGTGCCAGCAGCTCGGGACAGGGGGCTGGTCAGCCCCAGCATTTT	CASSSGQGAGQPQHF
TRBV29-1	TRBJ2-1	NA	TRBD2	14	TGCAGCGTTGAGCTAGCGGGGTCCTACAATGAGCAGTTCTTC	CSVELAGSYNEQFF
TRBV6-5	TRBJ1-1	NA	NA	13	TGTGCCAGCAGTTACCCGGCGACACCTGAAGCTTTCTTT	CASSYPATPEAFF
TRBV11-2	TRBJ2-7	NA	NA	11	TGTGCCAGCAGCCCCCGGGTCGAGCAGTACTTC	CASSPRVEQYF
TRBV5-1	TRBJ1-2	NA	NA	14	TGCGCCAGCAGCTTGTATGACAGCAACTATGGCTACACCTTC	CASSLYDSNYGYTF
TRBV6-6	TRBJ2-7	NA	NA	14	TGTGCCAGCAGAGGGCAGGGGAATTCTGCCGAGCAGTACTTC	CASRGQGNSAEQYF
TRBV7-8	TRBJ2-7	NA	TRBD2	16	TGTGCCAGCAGCTCCCTAGCGGTGATAAGCTCCTACGAGCAGTACTTC	CASSSLAVISSYEQYF
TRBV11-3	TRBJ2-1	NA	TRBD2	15	TGTGCCAGCAGCTTGACTAGCGGGAGTCAGTATGAGCAGTTCTTC	CASSLTSGSQYEQFF
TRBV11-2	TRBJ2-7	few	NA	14	TGTGCCAGCAGCTCCTTACAACGTTCCTACGAGCAGTACTTC	CASSSLQRSYEQYF
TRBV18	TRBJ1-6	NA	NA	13	TGTGCCAGCTCACCTGCGATGGATTCACCCCTCCACTTT	CASSPAMDSPLHF
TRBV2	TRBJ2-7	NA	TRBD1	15	TGTGCCAGCAGTGAACTCGGGACAGGGAAGGCCGAGCAGTACTTC	CASSELGTGKAEQYF
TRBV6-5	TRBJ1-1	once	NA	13	TGTGCCAGCAGTCGTAGTCTTAACACTGAAGCTTTCTTT	CASSRSLNTEAFF
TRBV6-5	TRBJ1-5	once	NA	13	TGTGCCAGCAGTCCCGGTGTGAATCAGCCCCAGCATTTT	CASSPGVNQPQHF